Presented here are 4 T cell receptor beta chains from one specimen sequenced in a study of cytomegalovirus exposure and HLA in healthy donors. The PCR was carried out with 60 Vbeta primers and 13 Jbeta primers. The assay was immunoSEQ multiplex PCR, and TCRdb's table has in-frame clones only and misses some. The data show 120,000 to 150,000 clones, less than 90% seen once. Material for sequencing was PBMCs. The source is a boy aged 2 to 9 in good health and CMV-seronegative.

This clone was seen only once. CDR3 sequence: CASSPRTGKGYEQFF. The CDR3, as DNA: TGTGCCAGCAGCCCAAGGACAGGGAAGGGGTATGAGCAGTTCTTC. The rearrangement links TRBV11-2 to TRBJ2-1; the match to TRBD1 covers 8 bases. The germline gives CDR1 SGHAT, CDR2 FQNNGV. The CDR3 runs to 15 residues. V was clipped by 5 bases and J by 8 bases; unmatched bases: 11. Based on the CDR3 plus reference TRBV11-2 and TRBJ2-1, the full variable domain is EAGVAQSPRYKIIEKRQSVAFWCNPISGHATLYWYQQILGQGPKLLIQFQNNGVVDDSQLPKDRFSAERLKGVDSTLKIQPAKLEDSAVYLCASSPRTGKGYEQFFGPGTRLTVL.

This chain joins TRBV5-6 and TRBJ1-4, with D uncertain. The CDR3 totals 18 residues. Trimming pared 6 bases from V and 3 bases from J, leaving 24 bases between. Germline lookup yields CDR1 SGHDT and CDR2 YYEEEE. CDR3 sequence (DNA): TGTGCCAGCACACTGGCGGGGTTTAGAGATATAGCTAATGAAAAACTGTTTTTT. Translating it yields CASTLAGFRDIANEKLFF. Based on the CDR3 plus reference TRBV5-6 and TRBJ1-4, the full variable domain is DAGVTQSPTHLIKTRGQQVTLRCSPKSGHDTVSWYQQALGQGPQFIFQYYEEEERQRGNFPDRFSGHQFPNYSSELNVNALLLGDSALYLCASTLAGFRDIANEKLFFGSGTQLSVL.

V usage is TRBV7-2 and J usage is TRBJ2-7; 9 bases line up with TRBD1. Germline loops: CDR1 SGHTA, CDR2 FQGNSA. The junction had 7 bases not matched to a gene; V was cut back by 1 base and J by 0 bases. CDR3 size: 17 residues. This CDR3 reads CASSLGLTGGASYEQYF. The CDR3 DNA reads TGTGCCAGCAGCTTAGGACTTACAGGGGGCGCCTCCTACGAGCAGTACTTC.

The V call is TRBV12-5, the J call TRBJ2-7; TRBD2 matches 7 bases. The J segment lost 0 bases and the V segment lost 0 bases, leaving 2 bases of the junction unmatched. The CDR3 extends over 15 amino acids. Germline CDR1 LGHNT, CDR2 FRNRAP. The CDR3 DNA follows: TGTGCTAGTGGTTTGGTACCGGGGGGCTCCTACGAGCAGTACTTC. This codes for CASGLVPGGSYEQYF.